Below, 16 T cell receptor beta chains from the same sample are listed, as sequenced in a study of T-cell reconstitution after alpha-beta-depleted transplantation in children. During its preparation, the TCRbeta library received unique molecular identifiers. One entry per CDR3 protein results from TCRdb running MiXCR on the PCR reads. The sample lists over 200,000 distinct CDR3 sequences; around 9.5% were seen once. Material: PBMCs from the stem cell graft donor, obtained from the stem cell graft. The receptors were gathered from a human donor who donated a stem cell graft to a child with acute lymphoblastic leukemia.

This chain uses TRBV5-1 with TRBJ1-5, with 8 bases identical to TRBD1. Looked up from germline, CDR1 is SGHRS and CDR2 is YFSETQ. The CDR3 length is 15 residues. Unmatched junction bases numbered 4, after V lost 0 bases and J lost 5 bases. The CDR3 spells CASSLAGQGDQPQHF. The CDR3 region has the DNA TGCGCCAGCAGCTTGGCCGGACAGGGCGATCAGCCCCAGCATTTT.

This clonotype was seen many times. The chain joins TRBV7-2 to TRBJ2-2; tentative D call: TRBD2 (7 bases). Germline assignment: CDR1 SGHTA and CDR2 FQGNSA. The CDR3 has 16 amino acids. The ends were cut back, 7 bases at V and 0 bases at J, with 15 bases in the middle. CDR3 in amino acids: CASTQRGGANTGELFF. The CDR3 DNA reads TGTGCCAGCACCCAGAGGGGGGGCGCGAACACCGGGGAGCTGTTTTTT. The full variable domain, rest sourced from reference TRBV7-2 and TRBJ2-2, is GAGVSQSPSNKVTEKGKDVELRCDPISGHTALYWYRQSLGQGLEFLIYFQGNSAPDKSGLPSDRFSAERTGGSVSTLTIQRTQQEDSAVYLCASTQRGGANTGELFFGEGSRLTVL.

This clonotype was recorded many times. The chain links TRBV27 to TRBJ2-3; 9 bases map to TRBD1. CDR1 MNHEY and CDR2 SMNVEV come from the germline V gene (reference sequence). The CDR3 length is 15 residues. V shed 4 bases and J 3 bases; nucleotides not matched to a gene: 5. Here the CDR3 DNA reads TGTGCCAGCAGTTGGACAGGGGAAGGAACAGATACGCAGTATTTT. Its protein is CASSWTGEGTDTQYF.

CDR3 sequence: CASSQAPTGVPEAFF. CDR3 coding DNA: TGTGCCAGCAGCCAAGCCCCCACAGGGGTTCCTGAAGCTTTCTTT. The V and J genes are TRBV3-1 and TRBJ1-1, with 7 nucleotides matching TRBD1. CDR1 LGHDT and CDR2 YNNKEL come from the germline V gene (reference sequence). The CDR3 runs to 15 residues. Trimming cost V 1 base and J 6 bases; bases outside gene matches: 8.

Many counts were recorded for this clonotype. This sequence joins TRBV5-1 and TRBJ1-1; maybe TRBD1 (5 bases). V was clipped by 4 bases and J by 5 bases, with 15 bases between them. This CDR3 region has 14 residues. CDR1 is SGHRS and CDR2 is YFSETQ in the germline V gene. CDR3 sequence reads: CASSTGGPGTEAFF. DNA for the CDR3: TGCGCCAGCAGCACCGGGGGACCAGGAACTGAAGCTTTCTTT. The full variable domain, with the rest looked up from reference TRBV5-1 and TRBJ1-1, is KAGVTQTPRYLIKTRGQQVTLSCSPISGHRSVSWYQQTPGQGLQFLFEYFSETQRNKGNFPGRFSGRQFSNSRSEMNVSTLELGDSALYLCASSTGGPGTEAFFGQGTRLTVV.

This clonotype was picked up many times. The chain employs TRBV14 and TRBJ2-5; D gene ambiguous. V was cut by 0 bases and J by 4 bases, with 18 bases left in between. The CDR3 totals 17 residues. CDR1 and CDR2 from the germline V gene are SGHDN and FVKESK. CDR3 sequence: CASSQDFRTLVPETQYF. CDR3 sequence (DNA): TGTGCCAGCAGCCAAGATTTTAGGACGTTGGTTCCAGAGACCCAGTACTTC. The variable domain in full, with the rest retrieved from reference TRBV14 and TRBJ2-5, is EAGVTQFPSHSVIEKGQTVTLRCDPISGHDNLYWYRRVMGKEIKFLLHFVKESKQDESGMPNNRFLAERTGGTYSTLKVQPAELEDSGVYFCASSQDFRTLVPETQYFGPGTRLLVL.

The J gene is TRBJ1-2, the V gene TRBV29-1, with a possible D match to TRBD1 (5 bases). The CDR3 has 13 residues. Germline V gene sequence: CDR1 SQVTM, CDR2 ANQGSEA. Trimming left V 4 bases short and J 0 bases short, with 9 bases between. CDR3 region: CSVGDLTNYGYTF. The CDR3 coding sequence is TGCAGCGTTGGGGACCTCACTAACTATGGCTACACCTTC.

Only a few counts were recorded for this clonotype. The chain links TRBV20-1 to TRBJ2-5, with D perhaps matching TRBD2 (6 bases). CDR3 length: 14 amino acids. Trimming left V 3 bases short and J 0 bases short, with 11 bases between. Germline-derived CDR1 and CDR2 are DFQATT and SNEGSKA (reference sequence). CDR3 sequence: CSARASGDQETQYF. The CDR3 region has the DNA TGCAGTGCTAGGGCCTCGGGAGACCAAGAGACCCAGTACTTC.

CDR3 sequence: CASSLVGQPQHF. The DNA for the CDR3 is TGTGCCAGCAGTTTGGTAGGCCAGCCCCAGCATTTT. This chain links TRBV27 with TRBJ1-5; D gene uncertain. Germline V gene data show CDR1 as MNHEY and CDR2 as SMNVEV (reference sequence). V shed 3 bases and J shed 7 bases, with 7 bases lying between them. CDR3 length: 12 residues.

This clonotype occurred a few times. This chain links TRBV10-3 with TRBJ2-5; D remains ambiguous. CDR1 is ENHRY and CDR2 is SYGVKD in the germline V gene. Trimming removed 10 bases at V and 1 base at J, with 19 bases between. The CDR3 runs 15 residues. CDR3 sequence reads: CATAPEFPSQETQYF. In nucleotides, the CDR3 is TGTGCCACCGCCCCAGAGTTTCCCTCCCAAGAGACCCAGTACTTC.

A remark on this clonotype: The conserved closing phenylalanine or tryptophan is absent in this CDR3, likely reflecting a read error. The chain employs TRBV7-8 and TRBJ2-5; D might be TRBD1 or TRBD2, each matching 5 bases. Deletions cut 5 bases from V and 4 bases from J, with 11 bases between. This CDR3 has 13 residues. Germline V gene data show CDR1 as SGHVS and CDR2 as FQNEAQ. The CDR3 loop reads CASSTRDRETQYV. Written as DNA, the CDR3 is TGTGCCAGCAGCACCCGGGACCGAGAGACCCAGTACGTC.

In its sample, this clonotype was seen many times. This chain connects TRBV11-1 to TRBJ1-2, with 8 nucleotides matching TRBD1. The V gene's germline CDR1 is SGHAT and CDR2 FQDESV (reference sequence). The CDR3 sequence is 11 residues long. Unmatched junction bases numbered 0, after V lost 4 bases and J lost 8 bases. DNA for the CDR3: TGTGCCAGCAGCTACAGGGGGGGCTACACCTTC. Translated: CASSYRGGYTF.

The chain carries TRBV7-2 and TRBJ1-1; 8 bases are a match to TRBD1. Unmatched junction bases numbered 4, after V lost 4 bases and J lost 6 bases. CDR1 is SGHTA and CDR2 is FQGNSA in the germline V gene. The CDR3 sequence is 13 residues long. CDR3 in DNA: TGTGCCAGCAGCTCAGGGGGCTGGGCTGAAGCTTTCTTT. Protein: CASSSGGWAEAFF.

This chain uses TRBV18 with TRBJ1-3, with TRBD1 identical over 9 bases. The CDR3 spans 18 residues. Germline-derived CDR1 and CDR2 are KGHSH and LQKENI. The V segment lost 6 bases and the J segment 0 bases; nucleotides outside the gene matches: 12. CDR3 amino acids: CASSQAWTGVSSGNTIYF. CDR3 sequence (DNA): TGTGCCAGCTCGCAAGCCTGGACAGGGGTAAGCTCTGGAAACACCATATATTTT.

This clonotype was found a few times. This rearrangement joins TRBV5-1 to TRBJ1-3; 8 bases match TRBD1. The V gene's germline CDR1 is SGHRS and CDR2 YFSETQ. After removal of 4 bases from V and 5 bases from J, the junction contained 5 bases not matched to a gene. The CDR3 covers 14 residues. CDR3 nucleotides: TGCGCCAGCAGCCCCGACAGGGGTCGAAACACCATATATTTT. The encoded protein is CASSPDRGRNTIYF.

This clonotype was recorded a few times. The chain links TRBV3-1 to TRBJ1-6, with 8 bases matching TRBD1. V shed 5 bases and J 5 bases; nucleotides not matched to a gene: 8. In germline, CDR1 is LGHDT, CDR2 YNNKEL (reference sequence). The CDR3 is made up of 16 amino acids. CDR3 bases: TGTGCCAGCAGCTCGCAAGGACAGGGTAATAATTCACCCCTCCACTTT. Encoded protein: CASSSQGQGNNSPLHF.